What follows are 8 T cell receptor beta chains derived from one specimen sequenced in a study of CD8+CD57+ T cells in acquired aplastic anemia. Profiles of TCR beta VDJ and CDR3 were generated from a genomic DNA template. TCRdb redid the calling of the reads with MiXCR, one entry per CDR3 protein. Here the sample spans about 190,000 distinct CDR3 sequences, roughly half being singletons. The specimen was sorted CD4+, CD8+, or CD8+CD57+ T cells (not recorded which) from PBMCs. The receptor set was obtained from a human donor in good health, serving as a control.

The chain has TRBV7-9 and TRBJ1-4; D is undetermined. V gave up 0 bases and J gave up 8 bases, with 10 bases separating them. The CDR3 consists of 14 residues. Germline values: CDR1 SEHNR, CDR2 FQNEAQ (reference sequence). CDR3 region: CASSLAGLSEKLFF. The CDR3 DNA reads TGTGCCAGCAGCTTAGCAGGGTTAAGCGAAAAACTGTTTTTT.

As for this clonotype: A read error is possible here, since a much larger clone lies one base away. This rearrangement joins TRBV10-3 to TRBJ2-7; D call uncertain. Trimming shortened V by 5 bases and J by 3 bases, and 14 bases separated the two germline ends. This CDR3 has 14 amino acids. The germline CDR1 and CDR2 sequences are ENHRY and SYGVKD. The CDR3 DNA reads TGTGCCATCAGTTTGTCCCCCGACGTCTACGAGCAGTACTTC. It translates to CAISLSPDVYEQYF.

The chain recombines TRBV7-9 with TRBJ1-2, with TRBD1 matching 9 bases. The J segment lost 4 bases and the V segment lost 1 base, leaving 4 bases of the junction unmatched. CDR1 is SEHNR, CDR2 FQNEAQ, per germline (reference sequence). The CDR3 covers 15 residues. For the CDR3, the DNA is TGTGCCAGCAGCTTAGGGGAGACAGGGGGCTATGGCTACACCTTC. It codes for CASSLGETGGYGYTF. The variable domain in full, with the rest retrieved from reference TRBV7-9 and TRBJ1-2, is DTGVSQNPRHKITKRGQNVTFRCDPISEHNRLYWYRQTLGQGPEFLTYFQNEAQLEKSRLLSDRFSAERPKGSFSTLEIQRTEQGDSAMYLCASSLGETGGYGYTFGSGTRLTVV.

This clonotype was picked up many times. The rearrangement uses TRBV6-2 or TRBV6-3 and TRBJ2-5, with D possibly TRBD2 on 6 matching bases. Trimming removed 7 bases from V and 2 bases from J, with 17 bases in between. The V gene's germline CDR1 is MNHEY and CDR2 SVGEGT. The CDR3 is 15 residues long. The CDR3 sequence is CASIFSAGRQETQYF. The CDR3 region has the DNA TGTGCCAGCATCTTCTCGGCGGGGAGGCAAGAGACCCAGTACTTC.

V usage is TRBV20-1 and J usage is TRBJ1-2; no clear D. The V and J ends lost 1 base and 7 bases respectively, with 7 bases between them. From germline, CDR1 is DFQATT and CDR2 SNEGSKA (reference sequence). The length of the CDR3 is 11 residues. CDR3 region: CSARVEGGYTF. The CDR3 DNA sequence: TGCAGTGCTAGAGTAGAAGGTGGCTACACCTTC.

The chain links TRBV2 to TRBJ1-6; 9 positions agree with TRBD1. Germline lookup yields CDR1 SNHLY and CDR2 FYNNEI. With 6 bases clipped from V and 8 bases from J, the junction kept 8 bases outside the gene matches. This CDR3 contains 15 residues. CDR3: CASRAGQGRDSPLHF. The CDR3 DNA follows: TGTGCCAGCAGGGCAGGACAGGGGAGGGATTCACCCCTCCACTTT.

This clonotype was detected many times. This sequence joins TRBV5-8 and TRBJ2-5; 7 bases map to TRBD1. The CDR3 loop spans 14 amino acids. V gave up 2 bases and J gave up 1 base; unmatched junction bases: 2. Germline lookup yields CDR1 SGHTS and CDR2 YDEGEE. The CDR3 DNA is TGTGCCAGCAGCTTCCGGACAGGCCAAGAGACCCAGTACTTC. Encoded protein: CASSFRTGQETQYF. The entire variable domain, with the rest obtained from reference TRBV5-8 and TRBJ2-5, is as follows: EAGVTQSPTHLIKTRGQQATLRCSPISGHTSVYWYQQALGLGLQFLLWYDEGEERNRGNFPPRFSGRQFPNYSSELNVNALELEDSALYLCASSFRTGQETQYFGPGTRLLVL.

The chain recombines TRBV15 with TRBJ1-2; D is undetermined. The CDR3 sequence is 13 residues long. CDR1 is LNHNV, CDR2 YYDKDF, per germline (reference sequence). Between the trimmed V and J ends, which lost 5 bases and 3 bases, there was a span of 10 bases. CDR3 DNA: TGTGCCACCAGCCAGATTGGAGACTATGGCTACACCTTC. Encoded protein: CATSQIGDYGYTF. Complete variable domain (other parts from reference TRBV15 and TRBJ1-2): DAMVIQNPRYQVTQFGKPVTLSCSQTLNHNVMYWYQQKSSQAPKLLFHYYDKDFNNEADTPDNFQSRRPNTSFCFLDIRSPGLGDTAMYLCATSQIGDYGYTFGSGTRLTVV.